The T cell receptor (beta chain) under discussion was sequenced for a study of blood T cell repertoires in COVID-19. Study information: From the United States, Italy and Spain came samples of acute and convalescent COVID-19. The cDNA or gDNA used as material had been derived from T cells, B-cell-depleted T cells, or PBMCs.

This CDR3 is built from 14 residues. Germline V gene lookup returns CDR1 SGHAT and CDR2 FQNNGV. Trimming shortened V by 0 bases and J by 4 bases, and 9 bases separated the two germline ends. Per the original data handling: Cell counts per sample came from amplifying reference gene primers. The data were produced by immunoSEQ multiplex PCR, yet TCRdb's version contains in-frame clones alone and is incomplete. V, J and clone size are taken as reported in that table, and D and trimming were inferred from the DNA itself. In the table there are around 78,000 clones, over 70% of which are singletons. The sequenced sample was peripheral blood. The chain has TRBV11-2 and TRBJ1-2, with D possibly matching TRBD1 (5 bases). This receptor was identified in a man aged 50 to 59 with active COVID-19. CDR3: CASSLEAGPYGYTF. The DNA of the CDR3 is TGTGCCAGCAGCTTAGAAGCAGGGCCCTATGGCTACACCTTC.